What follows describes a single T cell receptor beta chain. The J segment lost 0 bases and the V segment lost 4 bases, leaving 9 bases of the junction unmatched. Germline V gene data show CDR1 as SGDLS and CDR2 as YYNGEE. The CDR3 loop spans 16 amino acids. The data derive from a study of blood T cell repertoires in COVID-19. Study background: The United States, Italy and Spain provided the acute and convalescent COVID-19 samples. Sample material is recorded as cDNA or gDNA derived from T cells, B-cell-depleted T cells, or PBMCs.

Using immunoSEQ multiplex PCR, the repertoire was profiled, and TCRdb retains in-frame clones only, with some absent. This table holds some 270,000 clones, about nine tenths found once. Participant age was about 18 to 89 years, and participants resided in fewer than 30 US areas. Cohorts were determined from participant-reported clinical history. The source is a middle-aged woman who had recovered from COVID-19. Sequenced input: PBMCs or T cells enriched from blood (not recorded which). V is TRBV9 and J is TRBJ1-1; 7 positions agree with TRBD1. The CDR3 loop is CASSPGGALMNTEAFF. CDR3 nucleotides: TGTGCCAGCAGCCCAGGGGGAGCCCTTATGAACACTGAAGCTTTCTTT.